This is a list of T cell receptor beta chains from one sample in a study of T cell repertoires in cytomegalovirus infection. TCRdb reprocessed the reads via MiXCR and lists one record per CDR3 protein. Among some 180,000 distinct CDR3 sequences, roughly a fifth were seen once, and the ten largest hold about 3%. Material: PBMCs. Source of these receptors: a human donor in good health (CMV status not recorded). Some clones in this sample may be carry-over from other donors' samples. Each CDR3 is given with its conserved first and last residue. D genes are given only for firm matches. Clone size is shown for a subset of rows, as once, few, many or a class of expanded clone.

TRBV7-2,many,TRBJ1-3,TRBD1,CASSTRTGGGNTIYF
TRBV20-1,.,TRBJ2-1,TRBD2,CSARDQAGGSFTNEQFF
TRBV5-1,.,TRBJ2-7,.,CASSPGMGVGEQYF
TRBV28,few,TRBJ2-7,TRBD1,CASSRGGPGQGASYEQYF
TRBV7-8,few,TRBJ2-5,.,CASSLGPGETQYF
TRBV7-6,.,TRBJ2-1,.,CASSLGGLGPGYNERFF
TRBV7-6,.,TRBJ2-7,.,CASSLGDTLYEQYF
TRBV10-2,.,TRBJ2-2,TRBD1,CASRPLATGTGYSSGELFF
TRBV6-2/TRBV6-3,.,TRBJ2-7,.,CASSSEPYEQYF
TRBV12-3/TRBV12-4,.,TRBJ2-1,.,CASSHLGPTNEQFF
TRBV6-2/TRBV6-3,.,TRBJ1-6,TRBD1,CASSVRDRGFPLHF
TRBV19,few,TRBJ2-1,TRBD2,CASSPRSGSHNEQFF
TRBV28,few,TRBJ1-1,TRBD1,CASSLRQGLRAFF
TRBV6-2/TRBV6-3,.,TRBJ2-1,TRBD2,CASSPSGRAYNEQFF
TRBV7-9,.,TRBJ2-7,.,CASSPLWDEQYF
TRBV7-2,.,TRBJ2-3,TRBD2,CASSQPLAGVRDTQYF
TRBV28,few,TRBJ1-2,TRBD1,CASSLPQGAGGYTF
TRBV25-1,.,TRBJ2-7,TRBD2,CASSESGGEAYEEYF
TRBV15,many,TRBJ2-7,.,CATSRDLGSVDEQYF
TRBV27,many,TRBJ1-2,TRBD1,CASSPAGGRSYGYTF
TRBV5-1,few,TRBJ2-1,.,CASRAEGAYNEQFF
TRBV28,few,TRBJ2-3,.,CASSLFGGSTDTQYF
TRBV7-2,many,TRBJ2-1,TRBD2,CASSSLRTRGEQFF
TRBV11-2,many,TRBJ2-2,TRBD1,CASSPGTGVTGELFF
TRBV7-2,few,TRBJ1-4,.,CASSLVQGENEKLFF
TRBV6-6,.,TRBJ2-2,TRBD2,CASSHGTSGRGELFF
TRBV29-1,.,TRBJ2-3,.,CSVEGQEGDPTDTQYF
TRBV12-3/TRBV12-4,few,TRBJ1-5,.,CASSLGHPSNQPQHF
TRBV19,many,TRBJ2-7,.,CASSISPAGTSYEQYF
TRBV29-1,.,TRBJ2-5,TRBD2,CSVFGLAGGRQETQYF
TRBV6-2/TRBV6-3,.,TRBJ2-7,.,CASREVPSSYEQYF
TRBV28,.,TRBJ1-2,.,CASSPTDPYGYTF
TRBV3-1,.,TRBJ2-5,TRBD1,CASSPSGTGQETQYF
TRBV28,.,TRBJ1-1,.,CASSWGLNEAFF
TRBV28,many,TRBJ1-1,.,CASSLVGGTNTEAFF
TRBV7-8,many,TRBJ1-5,TRBD1,CASSGDRGFDQPQHF
TRBV19,many,TRBJ2-1,TRBD2,CASSWDWTSRNNEQFF
TRBV6-6,many,TRBJ2-1,TRBD2,CASSYRGGGGSYNEQFF
TRBV12-3/TRBV12-4,.,TRBJ1-5,.,CASSFSPRSNQPQHF
TRBV6-1,.,TRBJ2-5,.,CASTGVCINETQYF
TRBV5-6,few,TRBJ1-2,.,CASSLAGPYGYTF
TRBV25-1,few,TRBJ2-2,TRBD2,CASHSGLAGAGELFF
TRBV28,few,TRBJ2-2,TRBD1,CATGAGTANTGELFF
TRBV5-6,few,TRBJ2-5,.,CASSLAREQETQYF
TRBV20-1,few,TRBJ1-3,.,CSARDLTGGNTIYF
TRBV28,many,TRBJ1-6,TRBD1,CASSSGTANSPLHF
TRBV28,few,TRBJ2-2,.,CASRSRGLPGVGELFF
TRBV7-9,many,TRBJ1-1,.,CASSLVGRNTEAFF
TRBV6-6,few,TRBJ2-5,.,CASTGDLMVAQYF
TRBV7-2,many,TRBJ2-7,TRBD1,CASSSTGAAGGEQYF
TRBV25-1,.,TRBJ2-2,.,CASSINAESNTGELFF
TRBV7-6,.,TRBJ2-5,.,CASSSYTGRQETQYF
TRBV14,few,TRBJ1-5,.,CASSQGGQYNQPQHF
TRBV7-2,many,TRBJ1-2,TRBD1,CASSLDRVAFGYTF